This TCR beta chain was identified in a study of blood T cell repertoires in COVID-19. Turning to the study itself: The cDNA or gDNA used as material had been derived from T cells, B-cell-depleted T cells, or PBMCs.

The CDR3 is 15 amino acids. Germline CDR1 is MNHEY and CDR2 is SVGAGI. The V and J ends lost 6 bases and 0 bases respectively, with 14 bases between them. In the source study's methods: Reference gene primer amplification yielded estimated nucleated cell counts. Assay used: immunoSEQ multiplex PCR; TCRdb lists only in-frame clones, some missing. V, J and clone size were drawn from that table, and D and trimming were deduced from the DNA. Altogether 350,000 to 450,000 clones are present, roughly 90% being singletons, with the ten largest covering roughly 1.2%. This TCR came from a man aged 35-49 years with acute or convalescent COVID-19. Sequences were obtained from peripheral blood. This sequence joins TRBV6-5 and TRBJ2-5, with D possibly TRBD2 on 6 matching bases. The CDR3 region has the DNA TGTGCCAGCAGGCCCGGGACTTTGTACCAAGAGACCCAGTACTTC. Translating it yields CASRPGTLYQETQYF.